This T cell receptor (beta chain) was documented in a study of blood T cell repertoires in COVID-19. The table came from immunoSEQ multiplex PCR; TCRdb's copy has only in-frame clones and leaves some out. Of some 110,000 clones in the sample, around 81% were seen once. V was trimmed by 1 base and J by 0 bases, leaving 15 bases between them. Germline V CDR1 and CDR2: MGHRA, YSYEKL. This CDR3 spans 17 amino acids. The origin of this receptor is an older man with acute or convalescent COVID-19. The chain couples TRBV4-1 to TRBJ1-1, with D unresolved. The sequenced sample consisted of peripheral blood. The CDR3 here is CASSQGFTETLNTEAFF. In nucleotides, the CDR3 is TGCGCCAGCAGCCAAGGGTTCACAGAGACACTGAACACTGAAGCTTTCTTT.